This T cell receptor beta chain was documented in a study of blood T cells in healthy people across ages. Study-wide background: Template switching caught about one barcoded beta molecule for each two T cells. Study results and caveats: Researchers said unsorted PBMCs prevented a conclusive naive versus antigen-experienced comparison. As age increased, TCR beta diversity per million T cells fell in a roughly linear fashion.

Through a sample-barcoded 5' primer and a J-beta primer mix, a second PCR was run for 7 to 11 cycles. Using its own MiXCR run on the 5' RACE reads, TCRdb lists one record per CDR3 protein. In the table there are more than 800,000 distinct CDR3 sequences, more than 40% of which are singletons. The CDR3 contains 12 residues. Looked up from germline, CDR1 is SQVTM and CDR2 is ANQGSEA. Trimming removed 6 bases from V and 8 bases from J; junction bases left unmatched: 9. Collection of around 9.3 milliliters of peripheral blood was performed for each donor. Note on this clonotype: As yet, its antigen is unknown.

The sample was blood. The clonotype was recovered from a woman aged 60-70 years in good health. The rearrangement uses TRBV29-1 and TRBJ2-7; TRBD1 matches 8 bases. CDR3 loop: CSVATGDYKQYF. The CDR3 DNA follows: TGCAGCGTGGCGACAGGGGATTATAAGCAGTACTTC.